The rows below give T cell receptor beta chains drawn from one sample of a study of cytomegalovirus exposure and HLA in healthy donors. Assay: immunoSEQ multiplex PCR; the TCRdb copy retains only in-frame clones and omits some. In the table there are 100,000 to 150,000 clones, about three quarters of which are singletons. Sequenced material: PBMCs. The receptor set was obtained from a middle-aged man in good health and CMV-seropositive. Both conserved end residues are part of each CDR3. A D gene is named only where the DNA matches it firmly. Rows give clone size only sometimes, using once, few, many, or a class for an expanded clone.

>TRBV4-2|-|medium-sized|TRBJ1-5
CASSDRRAGDGNQPQHF
TGTGCCAGCAGCGACAGACGGGCAGGGGATGGCAATCAGCCCCAGCATTTT
>TRBV5-1|TRBD1|few|TRBJ2-5
CASSYWDRAGETQYF
TGCGCCAGCAGCTATTGGGACAGGGCGGGGGAGACCCAGTACTTC
>TRBV5-4|-|-|TRBJ1-2
CASTIQGEYGYTF
TGTGCCAGCACCATACAGGGCGAATATGGCTACACCTTC
>TRBV5-1|TRBD1|-|TRBJ2-6
CASSLRQGAEGANVLTF
TGCGCCAGCAGCCTACGACAGGGGGCGGAGGGGGCCAACGTCCTGACTTTC
>TRBV28|-|-|TRBJ2-2
CASSSTGELFF
TGTGCCAGCAGTTCTACCGGGGAGCTGTTTTTT
>TRBV7-2|-|-|TRBJ1-5
CASSLDFQPQHF
TGTGCCAGCAGCTTAGACTTTCAGCCCCAGCATTTT
>TRBV7-9|-|-|TRBJ1-1
CSSSLARGEAFF
TGTTCCAGCAGCTTAGCGCGGGGGGAAGCTTTCTTT
>TRBV11-3|TRBD1|-|TRBJ2-2
CASSPGQGDGSGELFF
TGTGCCAGCAGCCCGGGACAGGGGGATGGGTCCGGGGAGCTGTTTTTT
>TRBV29-1|-|-|TRBJ1-5
CSSSIGAGQPQHF
TGCAGCTCCTCGATAGGGGCTGGACAGCCCCAGCATTTT
>TRBV7-6|TRBD2|-|TRBJ2-1
CASSLVTSGAYNEQFF
TGTGCCAGCAGCTTAGTTACTAGCGGGGCCTACAATGAGCAGTTCTTC
>TRBV6-4|TRBD1|few|TRBJ1-1
CATPGQGDNTEAFF
TGTGCCACACCGGGACAGGGGGATAACACTGAAGCTTTCTTT
>TRBV29-1|-|-|TRBJ1-2
CSVEQVNYGYTF
TGCAGCGTTGAACAGGTTAACTATGGCTACACCTTC
>TRBV7-9|TRBD2|-|TRBJ2-7
CASSSTSGSSYEQYF
TGTGCCAGCAGCTCGACTAGCGGGAGTTCCTACGAGCAGTACTTC
>TRBV29-1|-|once|TRBJ2-7
CSVRLTYEQYF
TGCAGCGTTCGTCTTACCTACGAGCAGTACTTC
>TRBV7-2|TRBD2|few|TRBJ2-1
CASRRAGDEQFF
TGTGCCAGCAGACGCGCGGGGGATGAGCAGTTCTTC
>TRBV6-1|-|few|TRBJ1-4
CASSDPRTAVNEKLFF
TGTGCCAGCAGTGACCCCCGGACAGCCGTTAATGAAAAACTGTTTTTT
>TRBV29-1|TRBD1|-|TRBJ1-4
CSVEGTGENEKLFF
TGCAGCGTTGAGGGGACAGGGGAGAATGAAAAACTGTTTTTT
>TRBV6-1|-|-|TRBJ2-3
CASSELLALDTQYF
TGTGCCAGCAGTGAACTGCTAGCTTTGGATACGCAGTATTTT
>TRBV5-4|TRBD2|-|TRBJ2-3
CASSLGGGAADTQYF
TGTGCCAGCAGCTTGGGCGGGGGGGCAGCAGATACGCAGTATTTT
>TRBV5-6|TRBD1|-|TRBJ1-5
CASSLRQGSMGNQPQHF
TGTGCCAGCAGCTTGAGACAGGGTTCTATGGGCAATCAGCCCCAGCATTTT
>TRBV28|TRBD1|-|TRBJ1-5
CASTTGGPQPQHF
TGTGCCAGCACTACAGGGGGCCCGCAGCCCCAGCATTTT
>TRBV5-1|TRBD2|few|TRBJ2-4
CASSLGGSGSKNIQYF
TGCGCCAGCAGCTTGGGCGGGAGCGGTTCCAAAAACATTCAGTACTTC
>TRBV27|-|-|TRBJ1-1
CASKSWGGTEAFF
TGTGCCAGCAAGTCTTGGGGAGGGACTGAAGCTTTCTTT
>TRBV28|-|-|TRBJ2-7
CASSFGAYEQYF
TGTGCCAGCAGTTTCGGAGCCTACGAGCAGTACTTC
>TRBV7-9|-|-|TRBJ2-7
CASSSLFQVYEQYF
TGTGCCAGCAGCTCCCTATTTCAGGTTTACGAGCAGTACTTC
>TRBV6-1|-|-|TRBJ1-1
CASTTVGTEAFF
TGTGCCAGCACGACAGTGGGGACTGAAGCTTTCTTT
>TRBV7-6|TRBD1|-|TRBJ2-7
CASSPGQGAYEQYF
TGTGCCAGCAGCCCGGGACAGGGAGCCTACGAGCAGTACTTC
>TRBV5-8|-|few|TRBJ1-2
CASSPYRTALDYGYTF
TGTGCCAGCAGCCCCTACCGGACAGCCCTAGACTATGGCTACACCTTC
>TRBV19|TRBD2|-|TRBJ2-7
CASSPRPGRDEQYF
TGTGCCAGTAGTCCCCGCCCCGGGAGGGACGAGCAGTACTTC
>TRBV4-1|TRBD1|-|TRBJ1-4
CASSQKGTGREKLFF
TGCGCCAGCAGCCAAAAGGGGACAGGTCGTGAAAAACTGTTTTTT
>TRBV7-6|TRBD1|-|TRBJ1-1
CASSTGTANTEAFF
TGTGCCAGCAGCACCGGGACAGCGAACACTGAAGCTTTCTTT
>TRBV28|TRBD2|-|TRBJ2-3
CASSPRTSGEYTQYF
TGTGCCAGCAGTCCCCGGACTAGCGGGGAATATACGCAGTATTTT
>TRBV10-3|-|-|TRBJ1-2
CAIRDGANYGYTF
TGTGCCATCAGGGACGGGGCTAACTATGGCTACACCTTC
>TRBV28|TRBD1|-|TRBJ1-1
CASRPQPGQKNTEAFF
TGTGCCAGCAGACCCCAACCGGGACAGAAGAACACTGAAGCTTTCTTT
>TRBV7-8|-|-|TRBJ1-6
CASSLTEGYSPLHF
TGTGCCAGCAGCCTGACGGAGGGTTATTCACCCCTCCACTTT
>TRBV28|TRBD2|-|TRBJ2-2
CASSTPLWTSSHGELFF
TGTGCCAGCAGCACCCCGCTTTGGACTAGCTCGCACGGGGAGCTGTTTTTT
>TRBV19|TRBD1|-|TRBJ2-2
CASKTDREYGELFF
TGTGCCAGTAAAACGGACAGGGAGTACGGGGAGCTGTTTTTT
>TRBV5-1|-|-|TRBJ1-3
CASSLGQFSDTIYF
TGCGCCAGCAGCTTGGGACAGTTCAGTGACACCATATATTTT
>TRBV28|TRBD1|-|TRBJ1-5
CASSKLQGAGDQPQHF
TGTGCCAGCAGTAAACTACAGGGGGCTGGGGATCAGCCCCAGCATTTT
>TRBV30|-|-|TRBJ1-3
CARSLSSGNTIYF
TGTGCTCGTTCGTTGTCTTCGGGAAACACCATATATTTT
>TRBV11-2|TRBD1|-|TRBJ2-2
CASSPGTVPPGELFF
TGTGCCAGCAGCCCTGGGACAGTACCTCCCGGGGAGCTGTTTTTT
>TRBV7-3|-|-|TRBJ2-7
CASSSPRTSIRYEQYF
TGTGCCAGCAGCTCCCCCCGGACATCTATACGTTACGAGCAGTACTTC
>TRBV2|-|-|TRBJ1-5
CASSSRGRDQPQHF
TGTGCCAGCAGCAGCAGGGGACGGGATCAGCCCCAGCATTTT
>TRBV2|-|-|TRBJ1-5
CASRQDGNQPQHF
TGTGCCAGCAGACAGGATGGAAATCAGCCCCAGCATTTT
>TRBV27|-|-|TRBJ2-5
CASSFNGREQETQYF
TGTGCCAGCAGTTTTAATGGCAGGGAACAAGAGACCCAGTACTTC
>TRBV28|TRBD1|-|TRBJ1-2
CASSSSGTGANYGYTF
TGTGCCAGCAGTTCCTCCGGGACAGGGGCTAACTATGGCTACACCTTC
>TRBV18|TRBD1|few|TRBJ2-7
CASSPDRYSYEQYF
TGTGCCAGCTCACCGGACAGGTACTCCTACGAGCAGTACTTC
>TRBV2|-|-|TRBJ2-3
CASSPGGGSTDTQYF
TGTGCCAGCAGTCCAGGTGGGGGGAGCACAGATACGCAGTATTTT
>TRBV7-8|-|few|TRBJ1-5
CASSLVESGNQYNQPQHF
TGTGCCAGCAGCTTAGTTGAATCAGGGAATCAATACAATCAGCCCCAGCATTTT
>TRBV27|-|-|TRBJ2-1
CASSLGAGNEQFF
TGTGCCAGCAGTTTAGGGGCCGGCAATGAGCAGTTCTTC
>TRBV9|TRBD1|-|TRBJ1-1
CASSTRRRDRETLNTEAFF
TGTGCCAGCAGCACTCGCCGGAGGGACAGGGAGACTTTGAACACTGAAGCTTTCTTT
>TRBV14|TRBD2|-|TRBJ2-1
CASSQDSLAGREQFF
TGTGCCAGCAGCCAAGATAGTCTAGCGGGACGTGAGCAGTTCTTC
>TRBV19|-|-|TRBJ2-2
CASRTATGELFF
TGTGCCAGTCGGACAGCCACCGGGGAGCTGTTTTTT
>TRBV5-8|TRBD2|-|TRBJ2-5
CASSRGTGGPGETQYF
TGTGCCAGCAGCCGGGGGACGGGGGGACCGGGAGAGACCCAGTACTTC
>TRBV4-2|TRBD1|-|TRBJ1-1
CASSQEDRGRSTEAFF
TGTGCCAGCAGCCAGGAGGACAGGGGGCGATCTACTGAAGCTTTCTTT
>TRBV6-5|-|-|TRBJ2-5
CASSYGWGRQETQYF
TGTGCCAGCAGTTATGGATGGGGGCGCCAAGAGACCCAGTACTTC
>TRBV5-1|-|once|TRBJ2-5
CASSTWTPRGGETQYF
TGCGCCAGCAGCACCTGGACACCCCGCGGTGGAGAGACCCAGTACTTC
>TRBV2|-|-|TRBJ2-3
CASGGSGTSAADTQYF
TGTGCCAGCGGGGGGTCCGGGACGTCAGCGGCAGATACGCAGTATTTT
>TRBV5-1|-|-|TRBJ2-2
CASSLNTGELFF
TGCGCCAGCAGCCTGAACACCGGGGAGCTGTTTTTT
>TRBV28|-|-|TRBJ2-7
CASSPPGGPYEQYF
TGTGCCAGCAGTCCACCCGGGGGTCCCTACGAGCAGTACTTC